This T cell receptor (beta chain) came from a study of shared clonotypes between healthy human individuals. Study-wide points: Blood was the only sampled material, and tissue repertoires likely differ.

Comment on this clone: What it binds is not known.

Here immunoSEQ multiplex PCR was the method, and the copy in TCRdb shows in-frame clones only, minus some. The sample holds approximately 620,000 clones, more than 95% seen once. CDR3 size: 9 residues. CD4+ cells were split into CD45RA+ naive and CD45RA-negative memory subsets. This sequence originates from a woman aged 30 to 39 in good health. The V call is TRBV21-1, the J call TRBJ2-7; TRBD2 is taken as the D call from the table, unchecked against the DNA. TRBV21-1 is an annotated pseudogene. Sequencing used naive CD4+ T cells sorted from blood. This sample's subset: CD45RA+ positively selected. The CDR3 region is CASSTGGLF. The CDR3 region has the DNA TGTGCCAGCAGCACGGGGGGACTCTTC.